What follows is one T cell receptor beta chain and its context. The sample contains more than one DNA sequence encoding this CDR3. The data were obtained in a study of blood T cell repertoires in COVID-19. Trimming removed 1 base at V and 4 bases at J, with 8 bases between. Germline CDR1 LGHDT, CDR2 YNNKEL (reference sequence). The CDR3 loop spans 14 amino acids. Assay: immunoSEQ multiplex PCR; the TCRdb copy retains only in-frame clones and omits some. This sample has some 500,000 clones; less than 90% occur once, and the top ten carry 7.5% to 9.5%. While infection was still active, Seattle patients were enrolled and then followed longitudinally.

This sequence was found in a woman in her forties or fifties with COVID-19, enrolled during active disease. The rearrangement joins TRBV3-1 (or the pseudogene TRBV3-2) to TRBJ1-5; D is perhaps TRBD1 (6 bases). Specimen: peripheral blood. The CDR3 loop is CASSQGGQNQPQHF. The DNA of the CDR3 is TGTGCCAGCAGCCAAGGCGGACAGAATCAGCCCCAGCATTTT.